Listed below are T cell receptor beta chains from one sample, sequenced in a study of graft-versus-host responses after intestinal transplantation. Repertoires were generated with immunoSEQ multiplex PCR, while TCRdb's copy carries only in-frame clones and drops some. The sample lists tens of thousands of clones; 94% were seen once. For these receptors, no antigen is known. The starting material was unstimulated CD4+ T cells sorted from spleen or lymph node cells, obtained before transplant. These receptors were collected from a human donor who was the organ donor for an intestinal transplant. Both conserved end residues are part of each CDR3. D genes are given only for firm matches.

>TRBJ1-1|TRBD1|TRBV28|20
TGCGCCAGCAGCTCCTCGGGGGGCAGGGGGCGTTTTTTTATGAACACTGAAGCTTTCTTT
CASSSSGGRGRFFMNTEAFF
>TRBJ2-5|TRBD1|TRBV11-3|15
TGTGCCAGCAGCTTATCATGGGACAGCCAAGAGACCCAGTACTTC
CASSLSWDSQETQYF
>TRBJ2-5|-|TRBV7-9|15
TGTGCCAGCACCTGGGGCGGGCGCTCGCAAGAGACCCAGTACTTC
CASTWGGRSQETQYF
>TRBJ1-2|-|TRBV27|15
TGTGCCAGCAGCCCGGTCGGGGGAGGGTACTATGGCTACACCTTC
CASSPVGGGYYGYTF
>TRBJ2-3|-|TRBV6-6|11
TGTGCCAGCCACCGGGGCGGGGCGCAGTATTTT
CASHRGGAQYF
>TRBJ2-4|TRBD2|TRBV4-1|21
TGCGCCAGCAGCCAAGATAGCCTAGCGGGGGGGCCTAGGGAGGCCAAAAACATTCAGTACTTC
CASSQDSLAGGPREAKNIQYF
>TRBJ2-5|TRBD1|TRBV6-4|13
TGTGCCAGCAGCTTAAGACAGGGGGAGACCCAGTACTTC
CASSLRQGETQYF
>TRBJ1-4|TRBD1|TRBV18|18
TGTGCCAGCTCACCTTCGGTAGGGGGCGCGACGGCTAATGAAAAACTGTTTTTT
CASSPSVGGATANEKLFF
>TRBJ2-5|-|TRBV5-4|15
TGTGCCAGCAGCTTCAGGTCGGCTAGCTCGGAGACCCAGTACTTC
CASSFRSASSETQYF
>TRBJ2-3|-|TRBV6-6|14
TGTGCCAGCAGTTACTCCGGGAGCACAGATACGCAGTATTTT
CASSYSGSTDTQYF
>TRBJ2-3|-|TRBV7-9|12
TGTGCCAGCAGCCCCATCACAGATACGCAGTATTTT
CASSPITDTQYF
>TRBJ1-2|-|TRBV11-2|16
TGTGCCAGCAGCTTAGTATCAGGGGCGAACAACTATGGCTACACCTTC
CASSLVSGANNYGYTF
>TRBJ2-2|-|TRBV5-1|14
TGCGCCAGCAGCTTACCTGCGAACACCGGGGAGCTGTTTTTT
CASSLPANTGELFF
>TRBJ1-1|-|TRBV4-2|12
TGTGCCAGCAGCCAAGAGAGGGCTGAAGCTTTCTTT
CASSQERAEAFF